The 9 T cell receptor beta chains given below trace back to one sample, sequenced in a study of T cell responses to AZD1222 COVID-19 vaccine. Clones were read by immunoSEQ multiplex PCR, and TCRdb kept only the in-frame ones, dropping some. The profile shows 150,000 to 180,000 clones, roughly nine tenths of them singletons. Sequences were derived from peripheral blood, sampled on day 0 of AZD1222 vaccination. All receptors derive from an adult in good health.

The chain combines TRBV5-1 with TRBJ1-3; D is uncertain. Germline CDR1 reads SGHRS; CDR2 reads YFSETQ. This CDR3 has 14 amino acids. Between the trimmed V and J ends, which lost 5 bases and 0 bases, there was a span of 9 bases. CDR3: CASSTAGSGNTIYF. DNA of the CDR3: TGCGCCAGCAGTACGGCGGGCTCTGGAAACACCATATATTTT.

The V and J genes are TRBV3-1 (or the pseudogene TRBV3-2) and TRBJ1-3; D ambiguous. V was trimmed by 5 bases and J by 1 base, leaving 15 bases between them. This CDR3 has 16 amino acids. Germline V gene data show CDR1 as LGHDT and CDR2 as YNNKEL (reference sequence). The CDR3 bases are TGTGCCAGCAGCTCCTTACTTGACGAGTCTGGAAACACCATATATTTT. Translating gives CASSSLLDESGNTIYF.

The chain employs TRBV19 and TRBJ1-6; 7 nucleotides agree with TRBD1. This CDR3 spans 14 amino acids. CDR1 and CDR2 (germline): LNHDA, SQIVND (reference sequence). After removal of 7 bases from V and 4 bases from J, the junction contained 4 bases not matched to a gene. Here the CDR3 reads CASTRTGYNSPLHF. The CDR3 DNA follows: TGTGCCAGTACCAGGACAGGTTATAATTCACCCCTCCACTTT.

The J gene is TRBJ1-1, the V gene TRBV5-4; the D is unclear. The ends were cut back, 6 bases at V and 0 bases at J, with 18 bases in the middle. CDR1 is SGHNT, CDR2 YYREEE, per germline (reference sequence). This CDR3 has 16 residues. The CDR3 DNA reads TGTGCCAGCACCATAACCCTGGGGAAACTGAACACTGAAGCTTTCTTT. Protein sequence: CASTITLGKLNTEAFF.

V and J are TRBV19 and TRBJ1-5; 9 bases fit TRBD1. CDR1 and CDR2 (germline): LNHDA, SQIVND (reference sequence). The CDR3 totals 16 residues. The J segment lost 4 bases and the V segment lost 0 bases, leaving 4 bases of the junction unmatched. The DNA of the CDR3 is TGTGCCAGTAGTATAGATGGGGGACAGGGAAATCAGCCCCAGCATTTT. The encoded protein is CASSIDGGQGNQPQHF. The complete variable domain, with remaining parts taken from reference TRBV19 and TRBJ1-5, reads DGGITQSPKYLFRKEGQNVTLSCEQNLNHDAMYWYRQDPGQGLRLIYYSQIVNDFQKGDIAEGYSVSREKKESFPLTVTSAQKNPTAFYLCASSIDGGQGNQPQHFGDGTRLSIL.

V is TRBV2 and J is TRBJ1-2; D is perhaps TRBD1 (5 bases). Germline lookup yields CDR1 SNHLY and CDR2 FYNNEI. The CDR3 is made up of 11 amino acids. V lost 3 bases, J lost 8 bases, and 7 bases lay in between. CDR3 nucleotide sequence: TGTGCCAGCAGTGAGTGGGGCGGCTACACCTTC. Protein: CASSEWGGYTF.

V is TRBV30 and J is TRBJ1-5; D possibly corresponds to TRBD1 (5 bases). This CDR3 spans 13 amino acids. V was pared by 1 base and J by 5 bases, with 9 bases between. Germline-derived CDR1 and CDR2 are GTSNPN and SVGIG (reference sequence). In DNA form, the CDR3 reads TGTGCCTGGAGTGCCGCGACAGATCAGCCCCAGCATTTT. Residues: CAWSAATDQPQHF. Complete variable domain (other parts from reference TRBV30 and TRBJ1-5): SQTIHQWPATLVQPVGSPLSLECTVEGTSNPNLYWYRQAAGRGLQLLFYSVGIGQISSEVPQNLSASRPQDRQFILSSKKLLLSDSGFYLCAWSAATDQPQHFGDGTRLSIL.

This clone has at least ten counts. The rearrangement links TRBV4-1 to TRBJ1-1; D is unresolved. The CDR3 is made up of 14 amino acids. V was pared by 2 bases and J by 1 base, with 8 bases between. Per the germline V gene, CDR1 is MGHRA and CDR2 is YSYEKL. CDR3 in DNA: TGCGCCAGCAGCCAACTCATCCCGAACACTGAAGCTTTCTTT. This translates into CASSQLIPNTEAFF.

The V and J genes are TRBV24-1 and TRBJ2-1, with 10 bases identical to TRBD1. The germline V gene encodes CDR1 KGHDR and CDR2 SFDVKD. With V trimmed by 9 bases and J by 1 base, 2 bases remained unmatched. The length of the CDR3 is 14 residues. The CDR3 DNA follows: TGTGCCACCTCGGACAGGGGGTCCTACAATGAGCAGTTCTTC. Its protein is CATSDRGSYNEQFF.